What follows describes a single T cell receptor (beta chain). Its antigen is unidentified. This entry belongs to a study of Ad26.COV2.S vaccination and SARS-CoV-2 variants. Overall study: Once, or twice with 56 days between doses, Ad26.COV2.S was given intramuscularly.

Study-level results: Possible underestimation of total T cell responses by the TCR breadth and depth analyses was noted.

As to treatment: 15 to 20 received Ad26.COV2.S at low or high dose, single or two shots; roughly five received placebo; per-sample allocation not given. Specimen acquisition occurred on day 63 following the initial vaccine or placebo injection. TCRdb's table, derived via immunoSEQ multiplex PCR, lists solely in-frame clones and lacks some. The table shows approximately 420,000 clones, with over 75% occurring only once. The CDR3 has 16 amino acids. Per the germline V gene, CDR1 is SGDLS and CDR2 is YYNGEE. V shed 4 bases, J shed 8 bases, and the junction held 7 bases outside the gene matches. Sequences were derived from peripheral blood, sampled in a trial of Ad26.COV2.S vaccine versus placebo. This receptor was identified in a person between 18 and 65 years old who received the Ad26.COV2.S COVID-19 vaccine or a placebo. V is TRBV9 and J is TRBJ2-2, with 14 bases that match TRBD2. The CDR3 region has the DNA TGTGCCAGCAGCTCCCGACTAGCGGGGGGGCCTGGGGAGCTGTTTTTT. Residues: CASSSRLAGGPGELFF.